These 9 T cell receptor beta chains originate from one sample sequenced in a study of monozygotic twins with inflammatory bowel disease. TCRdb re-called the 5' RACE reads, yielding one record per CDR3 amino acid sequence without DNA. The sample table sets out 420,000 or so distinct CDR3 sequences. The sequenced sample was blood. These receptors came from a human donor with ulcerative colitis or Crohn's disease, or a healthy co-twin of an affected twin (not recorded which).

The V gene is TRBV7-6, the J gene TRBJ2-1; TCRdb calls TRBD2, which cannot be checked without DNA. CDR1 is SGHVS, CDR2 FNYEAQ, per germline. The CDR3 spans 16 residues. The chain's CDR3 is CASSSGLRGRYNEQFF.

The chain recombines TRBV20-1 with TRBJ2-7; TCRdb lists TRBD2, though no DNA is available to test this call. Germline V CDR1 and CDR2: DFQATT, SNEGSKA (reference sequence). This CDR3 comprises 13 residues. This chain's CDR3 is CSASGSGRGEQYF.

V usage is TRBV5-1 and J usage is TRBJ2-7; the TCRdb D gene call, TRBD1, has no DNA to confirm it. The CDR3 consists of 17 residues. Germline V gene sequence: CDR1 SGHRS, CDR2 YFSETQ. The CDR3: CASTSESDRVKEYEQYF.

The chain uses TRBV7-2 and TRBJ2-7; TCRdb's D call, TRBD2, is unchecked because there is no DNA. CDR3 length: 16 amino acids. Germline V CDR1 and CDR2: SGHTA, FQGNSA. CDR3 region: CASSLGRGGSSYEQYF.

The rearrangement joins TRBV20-1 to TRBJ2-3; there is no DNA to check the TCRdb D call of TRBD2. From germline, CDR1 is DFQATT and CDR2 SNEGSKA (reference sequence). The CDR3 loop spans 13 amino acids. CDR3 sequence reads: CSASFTSGDTQYF.

The genes are TRBV3-1 and TRBJ1-1; the D gene TCRdb calls, TRBD1, cannot be checked with no DNA. The CDR3 is made up of 17 amino acids. CDR1 LGHDT and CDR2 YNNKEL come from the germline V gene (reference sequence). Here the CDR3 reads CASSQKRARGLNTEAFF.

The chain combines TRBV10-3 with TRBJ1-5. The germline gives CDR1 ENHRY, CDR2 SYGVKD. The CDR3 consists of 13 residues. The CDR3: CAISEHRNQPQHF.

The V call is TRBV5-1, the J call TRBJ2-7. The CDR3 extends over 14 amino acids. Germline CDR1 SGHRS, CDR2 YFSETQ. CDR3 loop: CASSLDRDVNEQYF.

The genes are TRBV7-2 and TRBJ2-7; TCRdb returns TRBD2, unconfirmable since there is no DNA. Per the germline V gene, CDR1 is SGHTA and CDR2 is FQGNSA. The CDR3 totals 16 residues. Here the CDR3 reads CASSRWGAGGPGEQYF.